A single sample is the source of the 25 T cell receptor beta chains below, sequenced in a study of T cells in Graves' hyperthyroidism and ophthalmopathy. The CDR3 regions of TCR beta were amplified from RNA transcripts. An initial round of RT-PCR targeting the TCR CDR3 relied on the HTBI primer set. MiXCR, applied by TCRdb to the multiplex PCR reads, yields one record per CDR3 protein. The sample carries approximately 870,000 distinct CDR3 sequences, 35% to 40% recorded once. Sequencing used blood. The receptors were sampled from a man younger than 30 with Graves' hyperthyroidism.

At least ten counts were recorded for this clonotype. This chain joins TRBV7-3 and TRBJ2-5; no clear D. The CDR3 consists of 13 residues. The V gene lost 2 bases and the J gene lost 2 bases, with 6 bases spanning the gap. Germline CDR1 reads SGHTA; CDR2 reads FQGTGA. CDR3 in DNA: TGTGCCAGCAGCTTATCTCTGCAAGAGACCCAGTACTTC. This translates into CASSLSLQETQYF.

The chain couples TRBV20-1 to TRBJ2-7; 8 nucleotides agree with TRBD2. This CDR3 is 15 amino acids long. Germline V gives CDR1 DFQATT, CDR2 SNEGSKA (reference sequence). Trimming cost V 3 bases and J 1 base; bases outside gene matches: 8. The CDR3 coding sequence is TGCAGTGCTAGTGTTAGCGGGAACCCTTCCTACGAGCAGTACTTC. This translates into CSASVSGNPSYEQYF.

This clonotype has only a few counts. The CDR3 nucleotides are TGCAGTGCTAGTGCTCAGAGTAACACTGAAGCTTTCTTT. This encodes CSASAQSNTEAFF. The V and J genes are TRBV20-1 and TRBJ1-1, with D unresolved. Germline loops: CDR1 DFQATT, CDR2 SNEGSKA (reference sequence). The CDR3 is 13 amino acids. Trimming cost V 3 bases and J 2 bases, with 10 bases left between them.

This sequence joins TRBV7-8 and TRBJ1-2, with 7 bases aligning to TRBD1. The V gene's germline CDR1 is SGHVS and CDR2 FQNEAQ. This CDR3 contains 18 residues. V trimming: 4 bases; J trimming: 4 bases; junction bases outside the gene matches: 18. CDR3 sequence reads: CASSSQGQGVLPLYGYTF. CDR3 DNA sequence: TGTGCCAGCAGCTCCCAGGGGCAGGGGGTCCTACCGCTCTATGGCTACACCTTC.

This clonotype was counted a few times. The DNA for the CDR3 is TGTGCCAGCAACCGAAAAGGGGCGCCAGAGGACCCTGGAAACACCATATATTTT. Its translation: CASNRKGAPEDPGNTIYF. The chain is built from TRBV7-9 and TRBJ1-3; D is possibly TRBD1 (5 bases). From germline, CDR1 is SEHNR and CDR2 FQNEAQ (reference sequence). Deletions cut 7 bases from V and 2 bases from J, with 24 bases between. This CDR3 has 18 amino acids.

There are a few counts of this clonotype. The chain recombines TRBV2 with TRBJ1-6; 9 nucleotides match TRBD1. Losses at the gene ends were 4 bases for V and 7 bases for J; bases not matched to a gene: 2. CDR1 and CDR2 (germline): SNHLY, FYNNEI. This CDR3 is built from 14 residues. The CDR3 loop is CASSGTGVNSPLHF. CDR3 nucleotides: TGTGCCAGCAGTGGGACAGGGGTAAATTCACCCCTCCACTTT. Supplemented by reference TRBV2 and TRBJ1-6, the full variable domain reads EPEVTQTPSHQVTQMGQEVILRCVPISNHLYFYWYRQILGQKVEFLVSFYNNEISEKSEIFDDQFSVERPDGSNFTLKIRSTKLEDSAMYFCASSGTGVNSPLHFGNGTRLTVT.

This clonotype was observed at least ten times. The rearrangement uses TRBV29-1 and TRBJ2-3; TRBD2 is a possible D gene (5 bases). Germline values: CDR1 SQVTM, CDR2 ANQGSEA. V was shortened by 4 bases and J by 0 bases, with 11 bases between the two germline ends. There are 14 residues in the CDR3. The CDR3 DNA reads TGCAGCGTTGCGGACGGACTTAGCACAGATACGCAGTATTTT. Residues: CSVADGLSTDTQYF.

In this sample, this clonotype turned up a few times. The junction and the germline gene differ at one end; a read error may be behind it. The rearrangement joins TRBV10-3 to TRBJ2-2, with TRBD2 identical over 7 bases. Germline V gene sequence: CDR1 ENHRY, CDR2 SYGVKD. The CDR3 runs to 15 residues. The CDR3 DNA reads TGTGCCAGCAGTTACGGGGCTAGCGGCACCGGGGAGCTGTTTTTT. Its protein is CASSYGASGTGELFF.

This clonotype was seen at least ten times. The chain joins TRBV2 to TRBJ2-5; maybe TRBD1 (5 bases). Trimming cost V 9 bases and J 1 base, with 9 bases left between them. The germline CDR1 and CDR2 sequences are SNHLY and FYNNEI. This CDR3 spans 12 amino acids. The CDR3 bases are TGTGCCAGTCGTGGGGCCCAAGAGACCCAGTACTTC. Its translation: CASRGAQETQYF.

The CDR3, as DNA: TGTGCCAGCACATCCGGGACTTCGGGTTCTAATCACACCTTC. Translating it yields CASTSGTSGSNHTF. The chain is built from TRBV6-5 and TRBJ1-2, with D perhaps matching TRBD1 (5 bases). This CDR3 comprises 14 residues. Deletions cut 7 bases from V and 12 bases from J, with 24 bases between. CDR1 MNHEY and CDR2 SVGAGI come from the germline V gene.

This clonotype was counted ten times or more. J is TRBJ1-2 and V is TRBV19; D is ambiguous. V was pared by 5 bases and J by 8 bases, with 15 bases between. CDR3 length: 13 residues. Germline V gene lookup returns CDR1 LNHDA and CDR2 SQIVND (reference sequence). CDR3 loop: CASSPEVLGGYTF. The CDR3 DNA reads as TGTGCCAGTAGTCCTGAGGTATTGGGCGGCTACACCTTC.

This chain links TRBV6-5 with TRBJ2-2; no definite D call. V lost 5 bases, J lost 4 bases, and 14 bases lay in between. The length of the CDR3 is 15 residues. In germline, CDR1 is MNHEY, CDR2 SVGAGI. The CDR3 spells CASSNPSPSTGELFF. CDR3 bases: TGTGCCAGCAGTAATCCCTCTCCATCCACCGGGGAGCTGTTTTTT.

This clonotype occurred many times. V is TRBV9 and J is TRBJ2-5; D tentatively reads TRBD1 or TRBD2 (5 bases each). The V and J ends lost 0 bases and 5 bases respectively, with 8 bases between them. CDR1 is SGDLS and CDR2 is YYNGEE in the germline V gene. This CDR3 is 13 amino acids long. CDR3 coding DNA: TGTGCCAGCAGCGTAGGAGGGGTCGAGACCCAGTACTTC. This translates into CASSVGGVETQYF.

This clonotype has only a few counts. The chain is built from TRBV12-5 and TRBJ2-7, with a possible D match to TRBD1 (6 bases). The CDR3 covers 13 residues. Germline V lookup: CDR1 LGHNT, CDR2 FRNRAP. The ends were cut back, 6 bases at V and 0 bases at J, with 9 bases in the middle. The CDR3: CASGTDSSYEQYF. The CDR3 bases are TGTGCTAGTGGGACGGACAGCTCCTACGAGCAGTACTTC.

This clonotype showed up many times. This chain links TRBV7-2 with TRBJ2-7; 11 nucleotides align to TRBD2. Germline CDR1 reads SGHTA; CDR2 reads FQGNSA. The length of the CDR3 is 14 residues. The trim removed 4 bases at V and 4 bases at J, leaving 3 bases unmatched. In DNA, the CDR3 is TGTGCCAGCAGCTACGGGACTAGCGGTTACGAGCAGTACTTC. The encoded protein is CASSYGTSGYEQYF.

The chain recombines TRBV7-8 with TRBJ1-5, with 8 bases that match TRBD1. The J segment lost 6 bases and the V segment lost 5 bases, leaving 9 bases of the junction unmatched. Germline-derived CDR1 and CDR2 are SGHVS and FQNEAQ. The length of the CDR3 is 15 residues. The CDR3 DNA follows: TGTGCCAGCAGCCCGGACAGGGCCAAGGGTCAGCCCCAGCATTTT. Its translation is CASSPDRAKGQPQHF.

This clonotype was seen a few times. The CDR3 nucleotides are TGTGCCAGTCCTCGGGGAGCTCCATTGAACACCGGGGAGCTGTTTTTT. The encoded protein is CASPRGAPLNTGELFF. The chain employs TRBV7-9 and TRBJ2-2; a weak D match, TRBD2 (5 bases). Trimming removed 9 bases from V and 1 base from J, with 18 bases in between. CDR1 and CDR2 (germline): SEHNR, FQNEAQ (reference sequence). The CDR3 has 16 residues.

CDR3 nucleotides: TGTGCCAGCGGTTCGGGGCAACAGGGGAATCAGCCCCAGCATTTT. It is translated as CASGSGQQGNQPQHF. The J gene is TRBJ1-5, the V gene TRBV2; TRBD1 matches at 7 bases. The CDR3 spans 15 residues. With V trimmed by 8 bases and J by 4 bases, 11 bases remained unmatched. The germline V gene encodes CDR1 SNHLY and CDR2 FYNNEI.

The genes are TRBV29-1 and TRBJ2-7; D uncertain. Matching the DNA end better, TRBJ2-1 makes the J call doubtful. CDR3 size: 12 residues. From germline, CDR1 is SQVTM and CDR2 ANQGSEA. The CDR3 coding sequence is TGCAGCGTTGAACTACAGTACAATGAGCAGTTCTTC. It specifies CSVELQYNEQFF.

The rearrangement uses TRBV7-8 and TRBJ1-2; D is unclear. The germline gives CDR1 SGHVS, CDR2 FQNEAQ. The ends were cut back, 0 bases at V and 8 bases at J, with 10 bases in the middle. The CDR3 totals 13 residues. The CDR3 reads CASSLAGEIGYTF. CDR3 bases: TGTGCCAGCAGCTTAGCTGGGGAAATCGGCTACACCTTC.

About this clonotype itself: This could be a read error, since a much larger clone is one nucleotide away. This chain uses TRBV10-3 with TRBJ2-5, with 9 bases that match TRBD2. The CDR3 totals 15 residues. Trimming took 3 bases from V and 0 from J; bases not matched to a gene: 2. Germline loops: CDR1 ENHRY, CDR2 SYGVKD. For the CDR3, the DNA is TGTGCCATCAGTGAAACTAGCGGGTACCAAGAGACCCAGTACTTC. Amino acids: CAISETSGYQETQYF.

This clonotype occurred a few times. As DNA, the CDR3 is TGTGCCAGCAGTGACCGGTATCAGCCCCAGCATTTT. Translation: CASSDRYQPQHF. The chain combines TRBV6-5 with TRBJ1-5; no reliable D call. V was trimmed by 5 bases and J by 5 bases, leaving 7 bases between them. The CDR3 is made up of 12 amino acids. CDR1 and CDR2 from the germline V gene are MNHEY and SVGAGI.

This chain uses TRBV4-1 with TRBJ1-3, with a tentative D call TRBD1 (5 bases). V was pared by 1 base and J by 4 bases, with 14 bases between. The CDR3 contains 16 residues. Per the germline V gene, CDR1 is MGHRA and CDR2 is YSYEKL. The CDR3 nucleotides read TGCGCCAGCAGCCAAGGGCTGAGGGACCTCGGAAACACCATATATTTT. This sequence encodes CASSQGLRDLGNTIYF.

V is TRBV5-1 and J is TRBJ1-4; TRBD1 is a possible D gene (5 bases). Germline V CDR1 and CDR2: SGHRS, YFSETQ. Trimming stripped 4 bases from V and 3 bases from J, with 10 bases between. The CDR3 is 14 residues long. The CDR3 loop is CASSTEGPNEKLFF. In DNA form, the CDR3 reads TGCGCCAGCAGCACGGAGGGACCTAATGAAAAACTGTTTTTT.

Notes on this clonotype: Without the conserved terminal phenylalanine or tryptophan, this CDR3 likely stems from a read error. V usage is TRBV7-2 and J usage is TRBJ1-1, with 7 bases fitting TRBD1. CDR1 and CDR2 (germline): SGHTA, FQGNSA. The CDR3 extends over 16 amino acids. The CDR3 spells CASSSQTARGRTEAFS. The CDR3 DNA follows: TGCGCCAGCAGTTCCCAGACAGCGAGGGGGCGAACTGAAGCTTTCTCT.